This T cell receptor (beta chain) was profiled in a study of cytomegalovirus exposure and HLA in healthy donors. Looking at the study overall: A prior study identified approximately 120 million unique TCR beta sequences from 190 million or so T cells. Notes on the study in general: Clonal expansion, a later analysis showed, was greater in HLA-associated TCR beta chains than in equally common others.

The V and J ends lost 1 base and 7 bases respectively, with 16 bases between them. Germline V lookup: CDR1 SGHAT, CDR2 FQNNGV. The CDR3 runs to 15 residues. PCR was performed using 60 Vbeta and 13 Jbeta primers. The assay was immunoSEQ multiplex PCR, and TCRdb's table has in-frame clones only and misses some. Of roughly 120,000 clones detected, 82% appear once; the ten largest clones hold about 11%. A word on this clone: Its antigen is undetermined.

The chain is built from TRBV11-2 and TRBJ1-2, with D perhaps matching TRBD1 (6 bases). The TCR originated in a male donor in good health and CMV-seropositive. Sequencing used PBMCs. CDR3 bases: TGTGCCAGCAGCTTAGTTAGCAGGGGCCAGGCTGGCTACACCTTC. Protein sequence: CASSLVSRGQAGYTF.